What follows are 15 T cell receptor beta chains derived from one specimen sequenced in a study of CD8 T cells in ankylosing spondylitis. For these receptors, no antigen is known. Whole-study findings and limits: Blood of patients with ankylosing spondylitis appeared to be characterized by a TCR beta motif of eight highly homologous variants.

TCRdb re-called the 5' RACE reads through MiXCR, storing one row per CDR3 protein. The sample comprises around 130,000 distinct CDR3 sequences, 17% of which are singletons, and 33% rests with the top ten. The sample comprised blood, either unsorted or a sorted T cell fraction (not recorded which). The receptors were gathered from a male donor with ankylosing spondylitis.

The V and J genes are TRBV4-1 and TRBJ2-1, with no clear D. The CDR3 extends over 16 amino acids. The V end was cut by 3 bases, the J end by 5 bases, with 17 bases between. Germline V gene sequence: CDR1 MGHRA, CDR2 YSYEKL. CDR3: CASSHFLSATNNEQFF. The CDR3 region has the DNA TGCGCCAGCAGCCATTTCCTCAGCGCCACAAACAATGAGCAGTTCTTC.

The chain links TRBV6-1 to TRBJ2-7, with 9 positions matching TRBD2. Germline V gene data show CDR1 as MNHNS and CDR2 as SASEGT. The CDR3 runs to 13 residues. Trimming cost V 8 bases and J 3 bases; bases outside gene matches: 5. The CDR3 region is CASRASGNYEQYF. The DNA of the CDR3 is TGTGCCAGCCGGGCTAGCGGGAACTACGAGCAGTACTTC.

The sample holds many counts of this clonotype. V is TRBV12-3 or TRBV12-4 and J is TRBJ2-1; no clear D gene. The CDR3 is 13 amino acids. Trimming removed 1 base at V and 9 bases at J, with 10 bases between. For the CDR3, the DNA is TGTGCCAGCAGTTTAGTGACGGTCCCTGAGCAGTTCTTC. Translation: CASSLVTVPEQFF.

V usage is TRBV9 and J usage is TRBJ2-7; maybe TRBD1 (5 bases). Trimming removed 2 bases from V and 0 bases from J, with 9 bases in between. The CDR3 totals 14 residues. From germline, CDR1 is SGDLS and CDR2 YYNGEE. CDR3 sequence: CASSVQGLSYEQYF. The CDR3, as DNA: TGTGCCAGCAGCGTCCAGGGCCTCTCCTACGAGCAGTACTTC.

The table lists this clonotype with a few counts. The rearrangement joins TRBV6-5 to TRBJ2-3; 9 nucleotides align to TRBD2. Germline CDR1 reads MNHEY; CDR2 reads SVGAGI. There are 15 residues in the CDR3. Trimming took 4 bases from V and 3 from J; bases not matched to a gene: 5. CDR3 loop: CASSWSSGKTDTQYF. The CDR3 bases are TGTGCCAGCAGTTGGTCTAGCGGGAAGACAGATACGCAGTATTTT.

This clonotype was seen more than once but under ten times. The J gene is TRBJ2-7, the V gene TRBV7-9; the match to TRBD1 covers 7 bases. After removal of 7 bases from V and 2 bases from J, the junction contained 5 bases not matched to a gene. CDR1 is SEHNR, CDR2 FQNEAQ, per germline (reference sequence). The CDR3 extends over 13 amino acids. In DNA form, the CDR3 reads TGTGCCAGCAAAGGGACAGAAACCTACGAGCAGTACTTC. Translation: CASKGTETYEQYF.

The V gene is TRBV12-3 or TRBV12-4, the J gene TRBJ2-7; TRBD1 aligns across 9 bases. J lost 5 bases, V lost 6 bases, and 5 bases had no gene match. The CDR3 is made up of 13 amino acids. CDR3 sequence reads: CASRSGTGNEQYF. As DNA, the CDR3 is TGTGCCAGCAGATCCGGGACAGGGAACGAGCAGTACTTC.

About this clonotype: A read error may be the cause here, since a much bigger clone is one base away. The rearrangement uses TRBV20-1 and TRBJ2-1, with 8 bases that match TRBD1. The CDR3 has 15 residues. Trimming cost V 0 bases and J 6 bases; bases outside gene matches: 7. Germline lookup yields CDR1 DFQATT and CDR2 SNEGSKA (reference sequence). CDR3 residues: CSARDAGQGFNEQFF. Here the CDR3 DNA reads TGCAGTGCTAGAGATGCAGGACAGGGATTCAATGAGCAGTTCTTC.

The V call is TRBV29-1, the J call TRBJ2-1, with D perhaps assigned TRBD1 or TRBD2 (5 bases each). Trimming pared 6 bases from V and 12 bases from J, leaving 9 bases between. Germline CDR1 reads SQVTM; CDR2 reads ANQGSEA. This CDR3 comprises 9 residues. CDR3 DNA: TGCAGCGTGGGGGATTCGCAGTTCTTC. Amino acids: CSVGDSQFF.

This clonotype was found a few times. This rearrangement joins TRBV4-1 to TRBJ2-7; no firm D call. There are 14 residues in the CDR3. The V and J ends lost 0 bases and 2 bases respectively, with 8 bases between them. The V gene's germline CDR1 is MGHRA and CDR2 YSYEKL. The CDR3 DNA reads as TGCGCCAGCAGCCAAGACAGCGAAGCCTACGAGCAGTACTTC. Translation gives CASSQDSEAYEQYF.

This clonotype is a singleton in its sample. The chain uses TRBV11-2 and TRBJ2-3; no clear D. There are 14 residues in the CDR3. The germline gives CDR1 SGHAT, CDR2 FQNNGV. Trimming cost V 0 bases and J 4 bases, with 8 bases left between them. CDR3 sequence (DNA): TGTGCCAGCAGCTTAGAGCCAGGTTCAGATACGCAGTATTTT. It encodes CASSLEPGSDTQYF.

This clonotype was counted at least ten times. This rearrangement joins TRBV10-3 to TRBJ2-1, with TRBD2 matching over 8 bases. The CDR3 length is 15 residues. After removal of 3 bases from V and 3 bases from J, the junction contained 4 bases not matched to a gene. In germline, CDR1 is ENHRY, CDR2 SYGVKD. The CDR3 protein is CAISEGSGIYNEQFF. The CDR3 region has the DNA TGTGCCATCAGTGAAGGTAGCGGGATCTACAATGAGCAGTTCTTC.

This rearrangement joins TRBV20-1 to TRBJ2-7; D might be TRBD1 (6 bases). Trimming stripped 3 bases from V and 7 bases from J, with 10 bases between. Germline V gene lookup returns CDR1 DFQATT and CDR2 SNEGSKA (reference sequence). CDR3 length: 11 amino acids. The CDR3 nucleotides are TGCAGTGCTAGTTGGACAGAAGAGCAGTACTTC. As protein: CSASWTEEQYF.

The chain combines TRBV27 with TRBJ2-5; the D is unclear. V was trimmed by 5 bases and J by 5 bases, leaving 15 bases between them. The CDR3 contains 14 residues. Germline CDR1 is MNHEY and CDR2 is SMNVEV (reference sequence). Written as DNA, the CDR3 is TGTGCCAGCAGTCCCAGAAGGGTCGGGGAGACCCAGTACTTC. Translating gives CASSPRRVGETQYF.

The CDR3 DNA is TGCGCCAGCAGCCATAAAGCGGGAGTTGATGAGCAGTTCTTC. Its protein product is CASSHKAGVDEQFF. The chain combines TRBV4-1 with TRBJ2-1; 8 nucleotides agree with TRBD2. J was trimmed by 8 bases and V by 3 bases; bases with no gene match: 6. Germline loops: CDR1 MGHRA, CDR2 YSYEKL. The CDR3 is 14 amino acids.